This T cell receptor (beta chain) was captured in a study of cytomegalovirus exposure and HLA in healthy donors. Across the whole study: The same platform as the 650 to 700 first-cohort repertoires was used for the 110 or so validation repertoires, a later analysis reported.

Study outcomes and limitations: Reports showed the classifier diagnosing cytomegalovirus status with high specificity and sensitivity. Subsequent analysis of the approximately 130 validation repertoires found a tendency for first-cohort TCR clusters to co-occur.

CDR1 is MDHEN and CDR2 is SYDVKM in the germline V gene. Trimming shortened V by 5 bases and J by 0 bases, and 14 bases separated the two germline ends. The CDR3 contains 17 residues. TCRdb keeps only in-frame clones here, not all; method: immunoSEQ multiplex PCR. The repertoire includes 200,000 to 300,000 clones, about 90% of them detected once, and approximately 3% sits in the top ten. Regarding this clone: Antigen specificity is unknown.

Source material: PBMCs. The clonotype originates from a woman aged 25 to 39 in good health and CMV-seronegative. The chain couples TRBV28 to TRBJ2-6; D might be TRBD1 (6 bases). CDR3 amino acids: CASSPPQGVSGANVLTF. CDR3 DNA: TGTGCCAGCAGTCCACCACAGGGTGTCTCTGGGGCCAACGTCCTGACTTTC.